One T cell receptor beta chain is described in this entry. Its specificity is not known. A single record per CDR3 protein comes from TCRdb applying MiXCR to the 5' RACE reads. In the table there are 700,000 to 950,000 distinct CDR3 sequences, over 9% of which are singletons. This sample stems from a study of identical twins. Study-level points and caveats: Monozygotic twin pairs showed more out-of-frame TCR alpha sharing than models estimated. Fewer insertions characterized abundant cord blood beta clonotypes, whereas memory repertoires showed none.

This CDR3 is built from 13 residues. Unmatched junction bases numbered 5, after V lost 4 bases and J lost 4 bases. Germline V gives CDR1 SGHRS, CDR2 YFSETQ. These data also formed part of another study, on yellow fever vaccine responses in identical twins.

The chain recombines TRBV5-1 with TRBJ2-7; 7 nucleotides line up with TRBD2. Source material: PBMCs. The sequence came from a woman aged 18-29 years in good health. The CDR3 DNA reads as TGCGCCAGCAGCCGGGAGGACGATTACGAGCAGTACTTC. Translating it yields CASSREDDYEQYF.